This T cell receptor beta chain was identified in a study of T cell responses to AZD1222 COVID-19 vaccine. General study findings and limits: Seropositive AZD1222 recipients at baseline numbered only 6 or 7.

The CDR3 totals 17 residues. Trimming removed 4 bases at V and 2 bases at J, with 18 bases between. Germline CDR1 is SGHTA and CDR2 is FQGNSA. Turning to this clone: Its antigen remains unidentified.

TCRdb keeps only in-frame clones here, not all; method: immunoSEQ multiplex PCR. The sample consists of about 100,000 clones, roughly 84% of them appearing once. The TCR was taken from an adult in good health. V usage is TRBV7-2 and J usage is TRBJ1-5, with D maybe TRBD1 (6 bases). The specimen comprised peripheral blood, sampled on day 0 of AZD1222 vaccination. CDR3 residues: CASSSSQGGGGNQPQHF. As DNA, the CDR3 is TGTGCCAGCAGCTCCAGCCAAGGAGGGGGTGGCAATCAGCCCCAGCATTTT.